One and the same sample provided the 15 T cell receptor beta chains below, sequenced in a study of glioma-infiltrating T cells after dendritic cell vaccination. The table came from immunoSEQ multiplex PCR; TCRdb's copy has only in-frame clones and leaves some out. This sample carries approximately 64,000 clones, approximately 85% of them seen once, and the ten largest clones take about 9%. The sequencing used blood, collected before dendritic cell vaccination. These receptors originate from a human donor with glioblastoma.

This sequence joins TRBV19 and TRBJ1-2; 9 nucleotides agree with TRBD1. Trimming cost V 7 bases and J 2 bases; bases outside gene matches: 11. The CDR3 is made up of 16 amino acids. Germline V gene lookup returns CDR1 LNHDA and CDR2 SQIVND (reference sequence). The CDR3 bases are TGTGCCAGTATCCCCGGTTTGGGGACAGGGAACTATGGCTACACCTTC. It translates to CASIPGLGTGNYGYTF.

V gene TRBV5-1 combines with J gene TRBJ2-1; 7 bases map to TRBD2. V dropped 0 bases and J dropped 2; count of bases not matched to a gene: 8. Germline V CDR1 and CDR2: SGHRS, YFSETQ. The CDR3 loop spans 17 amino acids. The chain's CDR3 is CASSLAKGGGAYNEQFF. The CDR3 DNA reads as TGCGCCAGCAGCTTGGCCAAGGGCGGGGGTGCCTACAATGAGCAGTTCTTC.

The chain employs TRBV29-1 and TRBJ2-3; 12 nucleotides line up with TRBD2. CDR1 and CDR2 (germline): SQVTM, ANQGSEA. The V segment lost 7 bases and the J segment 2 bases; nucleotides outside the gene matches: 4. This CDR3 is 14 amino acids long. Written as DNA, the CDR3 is TGCAGCGCCGGACTAGCGGGGAACACAGATACGCAGTATTTT. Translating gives CSAGLAGNTDTQYF.

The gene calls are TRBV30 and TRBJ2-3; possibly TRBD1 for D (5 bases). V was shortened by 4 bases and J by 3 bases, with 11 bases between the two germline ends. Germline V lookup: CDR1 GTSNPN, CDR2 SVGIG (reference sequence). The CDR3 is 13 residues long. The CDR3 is CAWMVAGTDTQYF. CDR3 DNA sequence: TGTGCCTGGATGGTGGCAGGGACAGATACGCAGTATTTT. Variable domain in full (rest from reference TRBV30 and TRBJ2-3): SQTIHQWPATLVQPVGSPLSLECTVEGTSNPNLYWYRQAAGRGLQLLFYSVGIGQISSEVPQNLSASRPQDRQFILSSKKLLLSDSGFYLCAWMVAGTDTQYFGPGTRLTVL.

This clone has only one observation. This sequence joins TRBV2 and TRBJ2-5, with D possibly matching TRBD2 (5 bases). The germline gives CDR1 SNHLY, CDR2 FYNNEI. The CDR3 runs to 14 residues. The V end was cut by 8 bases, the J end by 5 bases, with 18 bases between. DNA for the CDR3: TGTGCCAGCGGACTGATGGTGGCAGCGGAGACCCAGTACTTC. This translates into CASGLMVAAETQYF.

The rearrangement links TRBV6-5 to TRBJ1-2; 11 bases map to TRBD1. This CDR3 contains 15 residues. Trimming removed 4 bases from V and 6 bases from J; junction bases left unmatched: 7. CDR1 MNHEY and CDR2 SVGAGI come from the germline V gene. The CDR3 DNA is TGTGCCAGCAGTTCCGGGACAGGGGGGCAAAATGGCTACACCTTC. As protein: CASSSGTGGQNGYTF.

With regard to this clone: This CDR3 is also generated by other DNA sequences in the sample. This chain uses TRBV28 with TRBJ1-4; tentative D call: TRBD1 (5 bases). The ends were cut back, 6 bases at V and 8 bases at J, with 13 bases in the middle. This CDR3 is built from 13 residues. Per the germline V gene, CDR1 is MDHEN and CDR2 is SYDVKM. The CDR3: CASRSGWGEKLFF. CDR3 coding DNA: TGTGCCAGCAGGAGCGGGTGGGGCGAAAAACTGTTTTTT. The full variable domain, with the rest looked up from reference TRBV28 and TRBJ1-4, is DVKVTQSSRYLVKRTGEKVFLECVQDMDHENMFWYRQDPGLGLRLIYFSYDVKMKEKGDIPEGYSVSREKKERFSLILESASTNQTSMYLCASRSGWGEKLFFGSGTQLSVL.

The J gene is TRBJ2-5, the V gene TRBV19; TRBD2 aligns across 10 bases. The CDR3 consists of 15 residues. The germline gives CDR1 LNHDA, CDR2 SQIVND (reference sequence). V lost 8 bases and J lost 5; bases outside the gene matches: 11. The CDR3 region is CASAPQAGGQETQYF. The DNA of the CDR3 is TGTGCCAGTGCCCCACAAGCGGGGGGGCAGGAGACCCAGTACTTC.

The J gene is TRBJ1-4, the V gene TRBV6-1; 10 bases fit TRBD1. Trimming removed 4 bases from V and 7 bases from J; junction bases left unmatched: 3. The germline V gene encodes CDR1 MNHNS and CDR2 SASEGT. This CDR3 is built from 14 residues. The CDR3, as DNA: TGTGCCAGCAGTGTCGGGACAGGGGCTGAAAAACTGTTTTTT. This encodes CASSVGTGAEKLFF.

The CDR3 coding sequence is TGTGCCAGCAGTTTATTACAGGGATGGGGTCAGCCCCAGCATTTT. Translated: CASSLLQGWGQPQHF. V gene TRBV28 combines with J gene TRBJ1-5; possible D gene TRBD1, 6 bases. CDR1 and CDR2 from the germline V gene are MDHEN and SYDVKM. This CDR3 is 15 amino acids long. Trimming pared 1 base from V and 6 bases from J, leaving 13 bases between. Based on the CDR3 plus reference TRBV28 and TRBJ1-5, the full variable domain is DVKVTQSSRYLVKRTGEKVFLECVQDMDHENMFWYRQDPGLGLRLIYFSYDVKMKEKGDIPEGYSVSREKKERFSLILESASTNQTSMYLCASSLLQGWGQPQHFGDGTRLSIL.

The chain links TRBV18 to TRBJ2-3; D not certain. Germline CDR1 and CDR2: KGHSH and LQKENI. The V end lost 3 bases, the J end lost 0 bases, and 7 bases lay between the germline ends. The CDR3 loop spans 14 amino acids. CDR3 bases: TGTGCCAGCTCACCTCTCGCGAGCACAGATACGCAGTATTTT. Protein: CASSPLASTDTQYF.

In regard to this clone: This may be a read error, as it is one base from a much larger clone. Here the CDR3 DNA reads TGTGCCAGCAGCCAAGAAGGGCGGGGGACCCACTACAATGAGCAGTTCTTC. Amino acid sequence: CASSQEGRGTHYNEQFF. This chain joins TRBV4-2 and TRBJ2-1; 7 bases are a match to TRBD2. Germline V CDR1 and CDR2: LGHNA, YNFKEQ. The CDR3 covers 17 residues. V lost 0 bases to trimming and J lost 3 bases; unmatched junction nucleotides: 8.

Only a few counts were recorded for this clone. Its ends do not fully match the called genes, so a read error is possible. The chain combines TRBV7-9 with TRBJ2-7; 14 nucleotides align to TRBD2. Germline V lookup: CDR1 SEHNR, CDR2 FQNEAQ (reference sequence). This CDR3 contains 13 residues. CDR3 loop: CASSSGLAGGSAF. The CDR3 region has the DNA TGTGCCAGCAGCTCCGGACTAGCGGGGGGCTCCGCCTTC. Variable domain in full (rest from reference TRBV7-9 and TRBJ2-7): DTGVSQNPRHKITKRGQNVTFRCDPISEHNRLYWYRQTLGQGPEFLTYFQNEAQLEKSRLLSDRFSAERPKGSFSTLEIQRTEQGDSAMYLCASSSGLAGGSAFGPGTRLTVT.

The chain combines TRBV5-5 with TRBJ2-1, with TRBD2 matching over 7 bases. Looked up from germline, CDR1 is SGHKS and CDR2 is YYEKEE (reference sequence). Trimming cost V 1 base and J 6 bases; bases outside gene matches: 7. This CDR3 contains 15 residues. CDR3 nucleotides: TGTGCCAGCAGCTTGTCAGGGAGGGGTTCCAATGAGCAGTTCTTC. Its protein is CASSLSGRGSNEQFF.

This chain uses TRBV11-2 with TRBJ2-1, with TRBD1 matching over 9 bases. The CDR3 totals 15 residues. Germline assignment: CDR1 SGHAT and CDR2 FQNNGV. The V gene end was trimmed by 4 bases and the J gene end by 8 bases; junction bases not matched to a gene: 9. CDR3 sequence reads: CASSSHGQGLDEQFF. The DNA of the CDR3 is TGTGCCAGCAGCTCGCACGGACAGGGGCTGGATGAGCAGTTCTTC.